The 7 T cell receptor beta chains reported below all come from one sample, sequenced in a study of shared clonotypes between healthy human individuals. Libraries were prepared by immunoSEQ multiplex PCR; TCRdb keeps only in-frame clonotypes and omits some of them. The sample has about 490,000 clones; about three quarters are singletons. The sample was PBMCs. Every receptor here comes from a woman aged 40 to 50 in good health. Some clones in this sample may be carry-over from other donors' samples.

The rearrangement links TRBV10-3 to TRBJ2-2; TRBD2 matches at 10 bases. The CDR3 is 16 residues long. V shed 3 bases and J 7 bases; nucleotides not matched to a gene: 8. Per the germline V gene, CDR1 is ENHRY and CDR2 is SYGVKD. The CDR3 loop reads CAISEQREGQGGELFF. The DNA for the CDR3 is TGTGCCATCAGTGAACAGCGGGAGGGCCAAGGCGGGGAGCTGTTTTTT.

This chain connects TRBV7-3 to TRBJ2-1; unclear D gene. The V gene's germline CDR1 is SGHTA and CDR2 FQGTGA. The CDR3 has 12 amino acids. The V gene lost 5 bases and the J gene lost 6 bases, with 8 bases spanning the gap. The CDR3 protein is CASSPGTNEQFF. CDR3 in DNA: TGTGCCAGCAGCCCAGGTACCAATGAGCAGTTCTTC.

The genes are TRBV9 and TRBJ2-2, with no clear D. The V and J ends lost 5 bases and 1 base respectively, with 6 bases between them. CDR3 length: 13 amino acids. The germline CDR1 and CDR2 sequences are SGDLS and YYNGEE. In nucleotides, the CDR3 is TGTGCCAGCAGTGACGGGAACACCGGGGAGCTGTTTTTT. As protein: CASSDGNTGELFF. Full variable domain (remainder filled in from reference TRBV9 and TRBJ2-2): DSGVTQTPKHLITATGQRVTLRCSPRSGDLSVYWYQQSLDQGLQFLIQYYNGEERAKGNILERFSAQQFPDLHSELNLSSLELGDSALYFCASSDGNTGELFFGEGSRLTVL.

This chain uses TRBV2 with TRBJ2-1, with 12 bases matching TRBD2. The CDR3 has 18 amino acids. V gave up 7 bases and J gave up 8 bases; unmatched junction bases: 18. Per the germline V gene, CDR1 is SNHLY and CDR2 is FYNNEI. The CDR3 DNA reads TGTGCCAGCATCCCGAATCGGGCTAGCGGGAGGGCCAGGGATGAGCAGTTCTTC. Encoded protein: CASIPNRASGRARDEQFF.

This chain connects TRBV18 to TRBJ1-1; possible D gene TRBD1, 6 bases. CDR1 is KGHSH and CDR2 is LQKENI in the germline V gene. This CDR3 comprises 15 residues. V was cut by 8 bases and J by 4 bases, with 20 bases left in between. The chain's CDR3 is CASAGSAGQTTEAFF. The CDR3 nucleotides are TGTGCCAGCGCAGGGAGCGCTGGACAGACCACTGAAGCTTTCTTT.

This chain uses TRBV28 with TRBJ2-3; 7 bases are a match to TRBD2. V lost 6 bases to trimming and J lost 4 bases; unmatched junction nucleotides: 13. The CDR3 runs 16 residues. Germline assignment: CDR1 MDHEN and CDR2 SYDVKM. For the CDR3, the DNA is TGTGCCAGCAGCTGTCCGAGCGGGATGGGATCAGATACGCAGTATTTT. This gives the protein CASSCPSGMGSDTQYF. The entire variable domain, with the rest obtained from reference TRBV28 and TRBJ2-3, is as follows: DVKVTQSSRYLVKRTGEKVFLECVQDMDHENMFWYRQDPGLGLRLIYFSYDVKMKEKGDIPEGYSVSREKKERFSLILESASTNQTSMYLCASSCPSGMGSDTQYFGPGTRLTVL.

The chain carries TRBV7-3 and TRBJ2-2; a possible D gene is TRBD1 (6 bases). Between the trimmed V and J ends, which lost 3 bases and 3 bases, there was a span of 14 bases. Germline V gene lookup returns CDR1 SGHTA and CDR2 FQGTGA. This CDR3 spans 16 amino acids. This CDR3 reads CASSFTGLGDTGELFF. DNA for the CDR3: TGTGCCAGCAGCTTTACAGGGTTGGGGGACACCGGGGAGCTGTTTTTT. Variable domain in full (rest from reference TRBV7-3 and TRBJ2-2): GAGVSQTPSNKVTEKGKYVELRCDPISGHTALYWYRQSLGQGPEFLIYFQGTGAADDSGLPNDRFFAVRPEGSVSTLKIQRTERGDSAVYLCASSFTGLGDTGELFFGEGSRLTVL.